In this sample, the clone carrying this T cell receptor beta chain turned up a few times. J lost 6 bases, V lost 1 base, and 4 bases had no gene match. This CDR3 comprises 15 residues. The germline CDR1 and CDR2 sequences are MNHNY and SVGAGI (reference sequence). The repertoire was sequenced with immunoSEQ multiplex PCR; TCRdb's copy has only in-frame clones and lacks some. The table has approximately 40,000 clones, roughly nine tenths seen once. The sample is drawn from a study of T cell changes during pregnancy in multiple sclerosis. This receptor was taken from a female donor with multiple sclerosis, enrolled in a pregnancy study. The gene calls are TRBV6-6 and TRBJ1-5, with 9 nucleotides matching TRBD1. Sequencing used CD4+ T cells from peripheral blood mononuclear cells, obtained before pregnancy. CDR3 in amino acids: CASSYLDRGTQPQHF. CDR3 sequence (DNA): TGTGCCAGCAGTTACTTGGACAGGGGCACTCAGCCCCAGCATTTT.